These 32 T cell receptor beta chains were all obtained from the same sample, sequenced in a study of cytomegalovirus exposure and HLA in healthy donors. The PCR made use of 60 Vbeta and 13 Jbeta primers. Generated by immunoSEQ multiplex PCR, the TCRdb table keeps only in-frame clones and is missing some. The top ten clones hold about 1.8% of a sample with some 120,000 clones, more than 65% of them seen once. The specimen sequenced was PBMCs. These receptors were obtained from a young man in good health and CMV-seronegative.

This clone was detected only a few times. This rearrangement joins TRBV19 to TRBJ2-5, with a weak D call TRBD1 (5 bases). The V gene lost 5 bases and the J gene lost 5 bases, with 9 bases spanning the gap. This CDR3 has 12 amino acids. The germline gives CDR1 LNHDA, CDR2 SQIVND (reference sequence). The CDR3 reads CASSRKGETQYF. The CDR3 coding sequence is TGTGCCAGTAGTCGGAAGGGGGAGACCCAGTACTTC.

The chain uses TRBV12-5 and TRBJ2-7, with D possibly TRBD2 on 5 matching bases. Germline loops: CDR1 LGHNT, CDR2 FRNRAP. There are 14 residues in the CDR3. V was cut by 5 bases and J by 5 bases, with 16 bases left in between. In DNA form, the CDR3 reads TGTGCTAGTGGTCTCCTCGGAGGTTTCGACGAGCAGTACTTC. This translates into CASGLLGGFDEQYF.

The chain employs TRBV27 and TRBJ2-1; 9 nucleotides match TRBD2. The CDR3 runs to 15 residues. Per the germline V gene, CDR1 is MNHEY and CDR2 is SMNVEV (reference sequence). V lost 10 bases and J lost 5; bases outside the gene matches: 12. CDR3 region: CATFAIAGVNNEQFF. The CDR3 region has the DNA TGTGCCACCTTTGCGATAGCGGGAGTGAACAATGAGCAGTTCTTC.

The chain couples TRBV5-1 to TRBJ2-5, with TRBD1 as a possible D gene (5 bases). Judging by the DNA end, TRBJ2-7 fits better; the J call may be wrong. The CDR3 consists of 14 residues. Germline V gene data show CDR1 as SGHRS and CDR2 as YFSETQ. CDR3 in amino acids: CASSLSGRDYEQYF. In DNA, the CDR3 is TGCGCCAGCAGCTTGAGTGGCAGGGACTACGAGCAGTACTTC.

The genes are TRBV10-2 and TRBJ1-1, with 7 bases matching TRBD1. From germline, CDR1 is WSHSY and CDR2 SAAADI. V lost 5 bases to trimming and J lost 5 bases; unmatched junction nucleotides: 11. The CDR3 sequence is 15 residues long. Here the CDR3 reads CASSRGQAIRTEAFF. The CDR3 DNA sequence: TGCGCCAGCAGTCGCGGACAGGCGATACGGACTGAAGCTTTCTTT.

This clone was seen a single time. This chain joins TRBV5-1 and TRBJ1-1; tentative D call: TRBD1 (6 bases). V shed 1 base and J shed 0 bases, with 10 bases lying between them. CDR3 length: 15 amino acids. Germline values: CDR1 SGHRS, CDR2 YFSETQ. This CDR3 reads CASSLPGQMNTEAFF. CDR3 nucleotide sequence: TGCGCCAGCAGCTTGCCCGGACAGATGAACACTGAAGCTTTCTTT.

This chain connects TRBV18 to TRBJ2-1, with TRBD1 matching 10 bases. V shed 3 bases and J 8 bases; nucleotides not matched to a gene: 4. The germline gives CDR1 KGHSH, CDR2 LQKENI. The CDR3 is made up of 14 amino acids. In DNA form, the CDR3 reads TGTGCCAGCTCACCCGGGACAGGGGCAGATGAGCAGTTCTTC. The encoded protein is CASSPGTGADEQFF.

The chain is built from TRBV25-1 and TRBJ1-2; D gene ambiguous. Germline-derived CDR1 and CDR2 are MGHDK and SYGVNS. V lost 4 bases and J lost 3, with 18 bases in between. This CDR3 is built from 16 residues. This CDR3 is CASSVGPDGRYYGYTF. The CDR3 DNA reads as TGTGCCAGCAGTGTAGGCCCGGATGGGAGATACTATGGCTACACCTTC.

This chain joins TRBV5-4 and TRBJ2-7; possibly TRBD1 for D (6 bases). V was cut by 4 bases and J by 5 bases, with 7 bases left in between. Germline V gene data show CDR1 as SGHNT and CDR2 as YYREEE (reference sequence). The CDR3 is made up of 11 amino acids. The chain's CDR3 is CASSGGHEQYF. The CDR3 nucleotides read TGTGCCAGCAGCGGGGGCCACGAGCAGTACTTC.

The chain carries TRBV19 and TRBJ2-2; tentatively, D is TRBD1 (6 bases). Deletions cut 7 bases from V and 11 bases from J, with 14 bases between. This CDR3 region has 12 residues. Germline CDR1 is LNHDA and CDR2 is SQIVND (reference sequence). This chain's CDR3 is CASTSRGIELFF. The CDR3, as DNA: TGTGCCAGTACCTCTAGGGGGATCGAGCTGTTTTTT.

This chain connects TRBV11-1 to TRBJ1-2, with a tentative D call TRBD1 (5 bases). The CDR3 totals 14 residues. Germline CDR1 and CDR2: SGHAT and FQDESV (reference sequence). Trimming shortened V by 5 bases and J by 1 base, and 11 bases separated the two germline ends. DNA for the CDR3: TGTGCCAGCAGCCCGACAGATATTAACTATGGCTACACCTTC. As protein: CASSPTDINYGYTF.

The chain employs TRBV19 and TRBJ2-7; 8 nucleotides align to TRBD1. Losses at the gene ends were 1 base for V and 4 bases for J; bases not matched to a gene: 6. This CDR3 spans 15 amino acids. CDR1 is LNHDA, CDR2 SQIVND, per germline (reference sequence). The DNA of the CDR3 is TGTGCCAGTAGTATAGTGGGCAGGGGGCAATACGAGCAGTACTTC. Amino acids: CASSIVGRGQYEQYF.

The chain recombines TRBV9 with TRBJ1-3; D remains unclear. Germline CDR1 reads SGDLS; CDR2 reads YYNGEE. This CDR3 contains 17 residues. Between the trimmed V and J ends, which lost 4 bases and 2 bases, there was a span of 19 bases. The CDR3 here is CASSPQASYSPGNTIYF. The DNA of the CDR3 is TGTGCCAGCAGCCCCCAGGCCTCGTATTCACCTGGAAACACCATATATTTT.

The V call is TRBV7-3, the J call TRBJ2-7; tentative D call: TRBD1 (6 bases). The V gene lost 9 bases and the J gene lost 6 bases, with 9 bases spanning the gap. CDR3 length equals 10 residues. The germline gives CDR1 SGHTA, CDR2 FQGTGA. Written as DNA, the CDR3 is TGTGCCAGGGGGGCGCTCGAGCAGTACTTC. It is translated as CARGALEQYF.

Remarks on this clone: The junction departs from the called germline gene at one end, perhaps through a read error. The gene calls are TRBV9 and TRBJ1-1; tentative D call: TRBD1 (6 bases). The CDR3 is made up of 15 amino acids. The germline gives CDR1 SGDLS, CDR2 YYNGEE. CDR3 in DNA: TGTGCCGGCAGCTTTTCGGGGGGCCCTAGCACTGAAGCTTTCTTT. Translating it yields CAGSFSGGPSTEAFF.

The chain carries TRBV7-8 and TRBJ1-5; 7 bases agree with TRBD1. The junction had 6 bases not matched to a gene; V was cut back by 7 bases and J by 0 bases. Germline CDR1 SGHVS, CDR2 FQNEAQ. The CDR3 is 15 amino acids. CDR3 in amino acids: CASNPTGDSNQPQHF. CDR3 DNA: TGTGCCAGCAACCCCACAGGGGATAGCAATCAGCCCCAGCATTTT. Complete variable domain (other parts from reference TRBV7-8 and TRBJ1-5): GAGVSQSPRYKVAKRGQDVALRCDPISGHVSLFWYQQALGQGPEFLTYFQNEAQLDKSGLPSDRFFAERPEGSVSTLKIQRTQQEDSAVYLCASNPTGDSNQPQHFGDGTRLSIL.

V usage is TRBV6-5 and J usage is TRBJ1-5, with D perhaps TRBD1 (5 bases). The CDR3 loop spans 14 amino acids. Germline CDR1 MNHEY, CDR2 SVGAGI. Trimming shortened V by 2 bases and J by 3 bases, and 8 bases separated the two germline ends. CDR3 in amino acids: CASSYDRANQPQHF. The CDR3 region has the DNA TGTGCCAGCAGTTACGACAGAGCCAATCAGCCCCAGCATTTT.

This clone has only one observation. The chain is built from TRBV7-9 and TRBJ2-5; a possible D gene is TRBD1 (5 bases). The J call may be incorrect, as the DNA end agrees better with TRBJ2-7. The CDR3 spans 16 residues. Germline loops: CDR1 SEHNR, CDR2 FQNEAQ (reference sequence). The CDR3 loop reads CASSPAEGRVRYEQYF. In DNA form, the CDR3 reads TGTGCCAGCAGCCCAGCTGAAGGCAGGGTGCGTTACGAGCAGTACTTC.

This chain uses TRBV14 with TRBJ1-1; 7 nucleotides align to TRBD1. In germline, CDR1 is SGHDN, CDR2 FVKESK. This CDR3 spans 14 amino acids. Trimming took 1 base from V and 5 from J; bases not matched to a gene: 4. The CDR3 DNA reads TGTGCCAGCAGCCAAGTTCAGGGGGTTACTGAAGCTTTCTTT. Amino acid sequence: CASSQVQGVTEAFF.

The chain links TRBV15 to TRBJ1-1, with D maybe TRBD1 (6 bases). This CDR3 comprises 12 residues. V was cut by 3 bases and J by 6 bases, with 8 bases left in between. CDR1 and CDR2 (germline): LNHNV, YYDKDF (reference sequence). CDR3 DNA sequence: TGTGCCACCAGCAGCTACAGGGCTGAAGCTTTCTTT. It specifies CATSSYRAEAFF. Looking up the rest from reference TRBV15 and TRBJ1-1 gives the full variable domain: DAMVIQNPRYQVTQFGKPVTLSCSQTLNHNVMYWYQQKSSQAPKLLFHYYDKDFNNEADTPDNFQSRRPNTSFCFLDIRSPGLGDTAMYLCATSSYRAEAFFGQGTRLTVV.

The V and J genes are TRBV6-1 and TRBJ1-6; 7 bases align to TRBD1. Germline lookup yields CDR1 MNHNS and CDR2 SASEGT. The CDR3 contains 15 residues. With V trimmed by 7 bases and J by 9 bases, 12 bases remained unmatched. The CDR3 reads CASKSPGTVPSPLHF. The CDR3 region has the DNA TGTGCCAGCAAAAGCCCCGGGACAGTTCCTTCACCCCTCCACTTT.

This clone was found once. The V call is TRBV6-1, the J call TRBJ2-2; 9 bases agree with TRBD1. Germline trimming cut 4 bases from V and 1 base from J; bases unmatched to any gene: 4. This CDR3 is 16 amino acids long. CDR1 is MNHNS and CDR2 is SASEGT in the germline V gene. This chain's CDR3 is CASSAYRGRNTGELFF. In DNA form, the CDR3 reads TGTGCCAGCAGTGCATACAGGGGGCGGAACACCGGGGAGCTGTTTTTT.

This chain joins TRBV6-4 and TRBJ1-1, with D uncertain. CDR1 and CDR2 from the germline V gene are MRHNA and SNTAGT. This CDR3 comprises 13 residues. Trimming removed 5 bases from V and 5 bases from J, with 12 bases in between. The CDR3 protein is CASSRDGSTEAFF. CDR3 DNA sequence: TGTGCCAGCAGTCGGGATGGATCGACTGAAGCTTTCTTT.

V is TRBV20-1 and J is TRBJ1-3, with 8 bases matching TRBD1. The CDR3 totals 11 residues. Per germline, CDR1 DFQATT and CDR2 SNEGSKA (reference sequence). V was pared by 6 bases and J by 16 bases, with 11 bases of the junction left unmatched. The CDR3 coding sequence is TGCAGTGCGTTAACAGGGGGGGTTTGCTATTTT. This gives the protein CSALTGGVCYF.

V is TRBV9 and J is TRBJ2-3, with a weak D call TRBD2 (7 bases). Germline-derived CDR1 and CDR2 are SGDLS and YYNGEE. Trimming pared 5 bases from V and 1 base from J, leaving 14 bases between. The length of the CDR3 is 15 residues. This CDR3 is CASSRGGGRTDTQYF. For the CDR3, the DNA is TGTGCCAGCAGTAGGGGAGGGGGACGCACAGATACGCAGTATTTT.

This chain links TRBV11-1 with TRBJ2-7, with a weak D call TRBD1 (5 bases). The CDR3 covers 14 residues. V was pared by 8 bases and J by 2 bases, with 16 bases between. The germline CDR1 and CDR2 sequences are SGHAT and FQDESV (reference sequence). In DNA form, the CDR3 reads TGTGCCAGCGCCCCCCAGGGCGGTGCCTACGAGCAGTACTTC. It yields the protein CASAPQGGAYEQYF. The full variable domain, with the rest looked up from reference TRBV11-1 and TRBJ2-7, is EAEVAQSPRYKITEKSQAVAFWCDPISGHATLYWYRQILGQGPELLVQFQDESVVDDSQLPKDRFSAERLKGVDSTLKIQPAELGDSAMYLCASAPQGGAYEQYFGPGTRLTVT.

The V gene is TRBV6-5, the J gene TRBJ1-2, with TRBD1 as a possible D gene (5 bases). CDR1 and CDR2 (germline): MNHEY, SVGAGI. V was pared by 6 bases and J by 7 bases, with 15 bases between. This CDR3 spans 13 amino acids. This CDR3 reads CASRKGNGRGYTF. In nucleotides, the CDR3 is TGTGCCAGCAGGAAGGGGAATGGCCGTGGCTACACCTTC.

The V call is TRBV6-5, the J call TRBJ1-2; 7 bases map to TRBD1. J was trimmed by 7 bases and V by 6 bases; bases with no gene match: 5. The V gene's germline CDR1 is MNHEY and CDR2 SVGAGI. The CDR3 runs 12 residues. CDR3 coding DNA: TGTGCCAGCAGCTTTCAGGGGGTTGGCTACACCTTC. It codes for CASSFQGVGYTF.

Concerning this clone itself: The identical CDR3 is also encoded by other nucleotide sequences in the sample. The chain is built from TRBV6-6 and TRBJ2-7; 8 positions agree with TRBD2. This CDR3 contains 16 residues. CDR1 MNHNY and CDR2 SVGAGI come from the germline V gene (reference sequence). The V and J ends lost 6 bases and 2 bases, in that order; junction bases with no gene match: 12. This chain's CDR3 is CASSTVLAGRPYEQYF. The CDR3 region has the DNA TGTGCCAGCAGCACGGTTCTAGCGGGTCGGCCCTACGAGCAGTACTTC.

This clone has just one count. The chain recombines TRBV9 with TRBJ2-1; 7 bases line up with TRBD1. The CDR3 consists of 18 residues. Germline lookup yields CDR1 SGDLS and CDR2 YYNGEE. The trim removed 1 base at V and 2 bases at J, leaving 12 bases unmatched. The CDR3 DNA reads as TGTGCCAGCAGCGTATCGGTCAGGGACAGCTTTACCTACAATGAGCAGTTCTTC. Translating it yields CASSVSVRDSFTYNEQFF.

The rearrangement uses TRBV6-5 and TRBJ2-5, with a tentative D call TRBD1 (5 bases). This CDR3 comprises 11 residues. CDR1 is MNHEY and CDR2 is SVGAGI in the germline V gene. The V end was cut by 8 bases, the J end by 5 bases, with 9 bases between. In nucleotides, the CDR3 is TGTGCCAGCGGCAGGGCTGAGACCCAGTACTTC. This codes for CASGRAETQYF.

The chain joins TRBV28 to TRBJ2-7; D unresolved. Trimming stripped 4 bases from V and 3 bases from J, with 13 bases between. The CDR3 extends over 14 amino acids. Germline values: CDR1 MDHEN, CDR2 SYDVKM. The CDR3 sequence: CASSSSRVVYEQYF. The CDR3 DNA reads as TGTGCCAGCAGTTCCTCTCGGGTGGTCTACGAGCAGTACTTC.